The 10 T cell receptor beta chains listed next were all sequenced from one sample in a study of regulatory T cells in long-lasting Graves disease. Construction of the TCR beta libraries employed iRepertoire HTBI primers in conjunction with Arm-PCR of CDR3 regions. TCRdb analysed the multiplex PCR reads with MiXCR anew, one entry per CDR3 protein. The sample consists of a few hundred thousand distinct CDR3 sequences, around 18% of them appearing once. The time point is: newly diagnosed GD, antithyroid drugs for less than 3 months. TCR sequences were obtained from RNA taken from PBMCs. The data also belong to a second study, concerning T cells in Graves' hyperthyroidism and ophthalmopathy.

This material consisted of peripheral blood mononuclear cells (PBMCs), taken at new diagnosis, from a patient treated with antithyroid drugs. These receptors originate from a woman in her 30s with Graves disease.

At least ten counts were recorded for this clonotype. This rearrangement joins TRBV12-3 or TRBV12-4 to TRBJ2-7; the match to TRBD2 covers 8 bases. Unmatched junction bases numbered 2, after V lost 3 bases and J lost 1 base. CDR3 length equals 14 residues. The CDR3 loop is CASSFERGSYEQYF. CDR3 DNA sequence: TGTGCCAGCAGTTTCGAGCGGGGGTCCTACGAGCAGTACTTC.

This clonotype was seen many times. The V call is TRBV3-1, the J call TRBJ2-5; D not certain. V was pared by 6 bases and J by 4 bases, with 9 bases between. The CDR3 runs 12 residues. Looked up from germline, CDR1 is LGHDT and CDR2 is YNNKEL (reference sequence). The CDR3 DNA reads as TGTGCCAGCAGTGAACGGACAGAGACCCAGTACTTC. The encoded protein is CASSERTETQYF.

This clonotype was observed many times. V is TRBV7-9 and J is TRBJ1-2; D unresolved. This CDR3 region has 14 residues. CDR1 SEHNR and CDR2 FQNEAQ come from the germline V gene (reference sequence). Deletions cut 5 bases from V and 5 bases from J, with 15 bases between. CDR3: CASSPGPQFYGYTF. DNA for the CDR3: TGTGCCAGCAGCCCCGGCCCGCAGTTTTATGGCTACACCTTC. Looking up the rest from reference TRBV7-9 and TRBJ1-2 gives the full variable domain: DTGVSQNPRHKITKRGQNVTFRCDPISEHNRLYWYRQTLGQGPEFLTYFQNEAQLEKSRLLSDRFSAERPKGSFSTLEIQRTEQGDSAMYLCASSPGPQFYGYTFGSGTRLTVV.

This clonotype was observed many times. V gene TRBV20-1 combines with J gene TRBJ1-5; D unresolved. CDR1 and CDR2 (germline): DFQATT, SNEGSKA (reference sequence). Trimming left V 0 bases short and J 0 bases short, with 6 bases between. There are 14 residues in the CDR3. For the CDR3, the DNA is TGCAGTGCTAGAGATTTGAGTAGCAATCAGCCCCAGCATTTT. Amino acids: CSARDLSSNQPQHF.

This clonotype came up many times. V is TRBV20-1 and J is TRBJ1-2; the match to TRBD1 covers 9 bases. The CDR3 covers 16 residues. V shed 6 bases and J 1 base; nucleotides not matched to a gene: 12. Germline CDR1 reads DFQATT; CDR2 reads SNEGSKA (reference sequence). The CDR3 loop is CSAIAGTGYFNYGYTF. The CDR3 DNA follows: TGCAGTGCCATCGCTGGGACAGGGTATTTTAACTATGGCTACACCTTC.

This clonotype was counted at least ten times. The rearrangement links TRBV3-1 to TRBJ1-1, with 8 positions matching TRBD1. This CDR3 is 15 amino acids long. CDR1 is LGHDT, CDR2 YNNKEL, per germline (reference sequence). V lost 2 bases and J lost 6; bases outside the gene matches: 8. CDR3 sequence: CASSQFQGAQPEAFF. CDR3 nucleotide sequence: TGTGCCAGCAGCCAATTCCAGGGGGCGCAGCCTGAAGCTTTCTTT. Full variable domain (rest looked up from reference TRBV3-1 and TRBJ1-1): DTAVSQTPKYLVTQMGNDKSIKCEQNLGHDTMYWYKQDSKKFLKIMFSYNNKELIINETVPNRFSPKSPDKAHLNLHINSLELGDSAVYFCASSQFQGAQPEAFFGQGTRLTVV.

This clonotype was observed a handful of times. A much larger clonotype is one base distant, so this may be a read error. The CDR3 carries no conserved terminal phenylalanine or tryptophan, so it likely arises from a read error. The chain couples TRBV5-1 to TRBJ1-1; D may be TRBD1 (5 bases). Germline-derived CDR1 and CDR2 are SGHRS and YFSETQ. The V end lost 4 bases, the J end lost 0 bases, and 16 bases lay between the germline ends. The CDR3 has 16 residues. CDR3 loop: CASSLRGRRMNTEAFL. The DNA of the CDR3 is TGCGCCAGCAGCCTCCGGGGCCGCCGCATGAACACTGAAGCTTTCCTT.

CDR3 nucleotides: TGTGCCAGTAGTGGGGGTAACCTAGATAATGAGCAGTTCTTC. Its protein is CASSGGNLDNEQFF. The chain links TRBV19 to TRBJ2-1; D may match TRBD1 or TRBD2 (5 bases each). Germline V CDR1 and CDR2: LNHDA, SQIVND (reference sequence). The CDR3 has 14 amino acids. Trimming stripped 5 bases from V and 7 bases from J, with 15 bases between. The entire variable domain, with the rest obtained from reference TRBV19 and TRBJ2-1, is as follows: DGGITQSPKYLFRKEGQNVTLSCEQNLNHDAMYWYRQDPGQGLRLIYYSQIVNDFQKGDIAEGYSVSREKKESFPLTVTSAQKNPTAFYLCASSGGNLDNEQFFGPGTRLTVL.

This sequence joins TRBV29-1 and TRBJ2-4; D is uncertain. This CDR3 spans 11 amino acids. V gave up 4 bases and J gave up 3 bases, with 4 bases separating them. In germline, CDR1 is SQVTM, CDR2 ANQGSEA. The CDR3 nucleotides are TGCAGCGTTGTCAGCAAAAACATTCAGTACTTC. Translation gives CSVVSKNIQYF.

The sample holds a few counts of this clonotype. The DNA of the CDR3 is TGTGCCACCAGCAGAGATTTTGGGGGCACTGAAGCTTTCTTT. Translation: CATSRDFGGTEAFF. The genes are TRBV15 and TRBJ1-1; weak D call: TRBD1 (5 bases). Trimming took off 0 bases at V and 4 bases at J, with 9 bases between the two ends. This CDR3 has 14 amino acids. Germline lookup yields CDR1 LNHNV and CDR2 YYDKDF (reference sequence). Filled out from reference TRBV15 and TRBJ1-1, the complete variable domain reads DAMVIQNPRYQVTQFGKPVTLSCSQTLNHNVMYWYQQKSSQAPKLLFHYYDKDFNNEADTPDNFQSRRPNTSFCFLDIRSPGLGDTAMYLCATSRDFGGTEAFFGQGTRLTVV.